This T cell receptor (beta chain) is drawn from a study of shared clonotypes between healthy human individuals. Study at large: CD4 naive and CD4 memory each took three plates per donor, while CD8 naive took two and CD8 memory one. Study-level results: Few donors restricted represented genetic and exposure-history diversity.

J gave up 0 bases and V 5 bases, and 6 bases lay outside the gene matches. In germline, CDR1 is MDHEN, CDR2 SYDVKM. This CDR3 comprises 15 residues. A note on this clone: Antigen specificity is unknown.

Profiled with immunoSEQ multiplex PCR; TCRdb holds only in-frame clones, not every one. Of hundreds of thousands of clones in the sample, roughly 95% were seen once. CD8 cells classed as naive were CD45RO-negative and positively selected for CCR7, excluding terminally differentiated effector memory CD45RA+ cells. The donors were all Caucasian adults (living in Nashville, Tennessee). Material: naive CD8+ T cells sorted from blood. This sequence was found in a woman in her twenties or thirties in good health. The rearrangement links TRBV28 to TRBJ2-7; TRBD1 matches at 8 bases. CDR3 amino acids: CASSPYRGSSYEQYF. In DNA form, the CDR3 reads TGTGCCAGCAGTCCCTACAGGGGGTCCTCCTACGAGCAGTACTTC.